This is a list of T cell receptor beta chains from one sample in a study of cytomegalovirus exposure and HLA in healthy donors. Assay: immunoSEQ multiplex PCR; the TCRdb copy retains only in-frame clones and omits some. The sample records approximately 110,000 clones, more than 60% being singletons. Sequencing was performed on PBMCs. The receptors were sampled from a female donor in good health and CMV-seropositive. Both conserved end residues are part of each CDR3. The D gene is left open where the match is weak. A clone size is listed for some rows: how often the clone was seen (once, few, many), or a class if it is expanded.

>.|.|TRBJ2-3|TRBV15
CATRFQGVRTDTQYF
TGTGCCACCAGGTTTCAGGGCGTGCGGACAGATACGCAGTATTTT
>.|few|TRBJ1-3|TRBV11-1
CASSLTRDTSGNTIYF
TGTGCCAGCAGCTTAACACGGGACACCTCTGGAAACACCATATATTTT
>.|.|TRBJ1-1|TRBV2
CASKRNSNTEAFF
TGTGCCAGCAAACGAAACTCGAACACTGAAGCTTTCTTT
>TRBD2|.|TRBJ2-5|TRBV4-1
CASSQLGLAAQETQYF
TGCGCCAGCAGCCAATTGGGACTAGCAGCGCAAGAGACCCAGTACTTC
>TRBD1|.|TRBJ1-5|TRBV6-4
CASSDSVRDRASYSNQPQHF
TGTGCCAGCAGTGACTCGGTCCGGGACAGGGCCAGTTATAGCAATCAGCCCCAGCATTTT
>.|.|TRBJ1-5|TRBV19
CASSVPRRASNQPQHF
TGTGCCAGTAGTGTACCCCGCAGGGCCAGTAATCAGCCCCAGCATTTT
>.|.|TRBJ1-1|TRBV27
CASSLSGTVNTEAFF
TGTGCCAGCAGTTTATCCGGAACAGTAAACACTGAAGCTTTCTTT
>.|.|TRBJ2-7|TRBV2
CASSDQGYEQYF
TGTGCCAGCAGTGATCAGGGCTACGAGCAGTACTTC
>TRBD1|.|TRBJ2-2|TRBV7-2
CASSPNRGSVGELFF
TGTGCCAGCAGCCCCAACAGGGGGTCAGTCGGGGAGCTGTTTTTT
>TRBD1|few|TRBJ2-3|TRBV9
CASSQGWDRVQDTQYF
TGTGCCAGCAGCCAGGGGTGGGACAGGGTACAGGATACGCAGTATTTT
>.|.|TRBJ1-2|TRBV18
CASSSGQGNFYGYTF
TGTGCCAGCTCATCAGGCCAGGGGAACTTTTATGGCTACACCTTC
>.|.|TRBJ2-2|TRBV4-1
CASSQTGTGELFF
TGCGCCAGCAGCCAAACAGGGACCGGGGAGCTGTTTTTT
>.|.|TRBJ2-7|TRBV29-1
CSVVLRTAYEQYF
TGCAGCGTTGTTCTCCGTACAGCCTACGAGCAGTACTTC
>TRBD1|.|TRBJ2-2|TRBV2
CASSRDRGRSTGELFF
TGTGCCAGCAGCCGGGACAGGGGGCGTAGTACCGGGGAGCTGTTTTTT
>TRBD1|.|TRBJ1-4|TRBV5-1
CASSLDRSTNEKLFF
TGCGCCAGCAGCCTGGACAGGTCAACTAATGAAAAACTGTTTTTT
>.|.|TRBJ1-4|TRBV7-2
CASSLGIGATNEKLFF
TGTGCCAGCAGCTTGGGCATCGGCGCAACTAATGAAAAACTGTTTTTT
>.|.|TRBJ2-2|TRBV2
CASSEASADTGELFF
TGTGCCAGCAGTGAGGCTAGCGCAGACACCGGGGAGCTGTTTTTT
>TRBD1|.|TRBJ2-2|TRBV4-2
CASSQGLQGARTGELFF
TGTGCCAGCAGCCAGGGCCTACAGGGGGCCAGGACCGGGGAGCTGTTTTTT
>TRBD2|.|TRBJ2-7|TRBV4-1
CASSPGGGRKLTYGQYF
TGCGCCAGCAGCCCCGGGGGGGGACGCAAGTTAACCTACGGGCAGTACTTC
>TRBD2|.|TRBJ2-5|TRBV11-2
CASSFGLAGETQYF
TGTGCCAGCAGCTTTGGACTAGCGGGAGAGACCCAGTACTTC
>.|.|TRBJ1-1|TRBV30
CAWSRTDGSTEAFF
TGTGCCTGGAGTCGAACTGACGGGTCTACTGAAGCTTTCTTT
>TRBD1|few|TRBJ1-2|TRBV5-1
CASSIRGQPFENGYTF
TGCGCCAGCAGCATACGGGGACAGCCGTTTGAGAATGGCTACACCTTC
>.|.|TRBJ1-1|TRBV4-3
CASSLTQNTEAFF
TGCGCCAGCAGCCTTACACAGAACACTGAAGCTTTCTTT
>.|few|TRBJ1-1|TRBV6-6
CASRNGGSGTEAFF
TGTGCCAGCCGAAACGGGGGTTCCGGCACTGAAGCTTTCTTT
>.|once|TRBJ1-1|TRBV9
CASSVEPQTEAFF
TGTGCCAGCAGCGTAGAACCACAGACTGAAGCTTTCTTT
>.|once|TRBJ2-7|TRBV27
CASSLWGDSYEQYF
TGTGCCAGCAGTTTGTGGGGGGACTCCTACGAGCAGTACTTC
>TRBD2|.|TRBJ2-1|TRBV18
CASSPGRENYNEQFF
TGTGCCAGCTCACCAGGGCGGGAGAACTACAATGAGCAGTTCTTC
>TRBD2|.|TRBJ2-1|TRBV7-2
CASSLSTSGRAGYNEQFF
TGTGCCAGCAGCTTAAGCACTAGCGGGAGGGCCGGTTACAATGAGCAGTTCTTC
>.|.|TRBJ1-6|TRBV7-2
CASSLAETVFSPLHF
TGTGCCAGCAGCTTAGCCGAGACAGTATTCTCACCCCTCCACTTT
>.|.|TRBJ1-1|TRBV7-3
CASSLGGAFMNTEAFF
TGTGCCAGCAGCCTCGGGGGGGCCTTCATGAACACTGAAGCTTTCTTT
>TRBD1|.|TRBJ1-2|TRBV7-2
CASRTGQGVAGYTF
TGTGCCAGCAGGACGGGACAGGGGGTGGCTGGCTACACCTTC
>.|.|TRBJ2-6|TRBV7-9
CASSSWRSSGANVLTF
TGTGCCAGCAGCTCATGGAGGAGCTCTGGGGCCAACGTCCTGACTTTC
>TRBD2|.|TRBJ2-3|TRBV9
CASSPTSGKGTDTQYF
TGTGCCAGCAGCCCGACTAGCGGGAAGGGCACAGATACGCAGTATTTT
>.|.|TRBJ1-1|TRBV4-1
CASSPRGQTGGSIAFF
TGCGCCAGCAGCCCCCGCGGCCAGACAGGCGGATCCATAGCTTTCTTT
>.|.|TRBJ2-3|TRBV7-2
CASSLVVQGTGTDTQYF
TGTGCCAGCAGCTTAGTTGTTCAGGGCACGGGCACAGATACGCAGTATTTT
>TRBD1|.|TRBJ1-1|TRBV5-4
CASSSQGPFTEAFF
TGTGCCAGCAGCTCACAGGGGCCCTTCACTGAAGCTTTCTTT
>.|.|TRBJ1-1|TRBV7-7
CASSRTENTEAFF
TGTGCTAGCAGTCGTACAGAGAACACTGAAGCTTTCTTT
>.|.|TRBJ1-2|TRBV7-2
CASSLAGVYGYTF
TGTGCCAGCAGCTTAGCAGGGGTTTATGGCTACACCTTC
>.|.|TRBJ2-5|TRBV2
CASSDGRGGGTQYF
TGTGCCAGCAGTGATGGGAGGGGAGGGGGGACCCAGTACTTC
>.|.|TRBJ1-2|TRBV6-5
CASSASNTNYGYTF
TGTGCCAGCAGCGCCTCGAACACTAACTATGGCTACACCTTC
>TRBD1|.|TRBJ2-7|TRBV5-4
CASSLPTGTREQYF
TGTGCCAGCAGCCTGCCGACAGGGACGCGCGAGCAGTACTTC
>.|.|TRBJ1-2|TRBV19
CASSIATSPHGYTF
TGTGCCAGTAGTATAGCAACATCTCCCCATGGCTACACCTTC
>TRBD1|.|TRBJ1-6|TRBV6-5
CASSLGQGRHSPLHF
TGTGCCAGCAGTCTAGGACAGGGGAGACATTCACCCCTCCACTTT
>TRBD2|.|TRBJ2-5|TRBV7-9
CASSAGLAGGYQETQYF
TGTGCCAGCAGCGCGGGACTAGCGGGGGGGTACCAAGAGACCCAGTACTTC
>TRBD1|.|TRBJ2-7|TRBV5-5
CASSRETGSNTYEQYF
TGTGCCAGCAGCCGTGAGACAGGGTCCAATACCTACGAGCAGTACTTC
>.|.|TRBJ2-7|TRBV7-8
CASSLESGGYEQYF
TGTGCCAGCAGCTTAGAGTCTGGCGGATACGAGCAGTACTTC
>TRBD1|.|TRBJ2-1|TRBV7-2
CATGIRQGDNEQFF
TGTGCCACGGGTATACGGCAGGGGGACAATGAGCAGTTCTTC
>.|.|TRBJ2-7|TRBV4-3
CASSQEIFYEQYF
TGCGCCAGCAGTCAAGAAATCTTCTACGAGCAGTACTTC